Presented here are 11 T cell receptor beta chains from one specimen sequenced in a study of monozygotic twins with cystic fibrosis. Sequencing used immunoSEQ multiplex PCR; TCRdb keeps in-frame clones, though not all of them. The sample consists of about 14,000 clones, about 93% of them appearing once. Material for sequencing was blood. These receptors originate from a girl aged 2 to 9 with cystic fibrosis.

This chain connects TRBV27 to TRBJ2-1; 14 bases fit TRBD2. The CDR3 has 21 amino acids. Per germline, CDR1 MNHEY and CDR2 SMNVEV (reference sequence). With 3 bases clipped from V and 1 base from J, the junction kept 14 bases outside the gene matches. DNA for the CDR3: TGTGCCAGCAGTTTCTCCGTGACTAGCGGGAGGGCCGTACATTCCTACAATGAGCAGTTCTTC. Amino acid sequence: CASSFSVTSGRAVHSYNEQFF.

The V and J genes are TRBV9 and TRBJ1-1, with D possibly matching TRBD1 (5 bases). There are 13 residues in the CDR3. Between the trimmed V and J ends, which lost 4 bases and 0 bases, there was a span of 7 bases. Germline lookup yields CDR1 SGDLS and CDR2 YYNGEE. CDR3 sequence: CASSRRVNTEAFF. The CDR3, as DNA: TGTGCCAGCAGCCGCAGGGTGAACACTGAAGCTTTCTTT.

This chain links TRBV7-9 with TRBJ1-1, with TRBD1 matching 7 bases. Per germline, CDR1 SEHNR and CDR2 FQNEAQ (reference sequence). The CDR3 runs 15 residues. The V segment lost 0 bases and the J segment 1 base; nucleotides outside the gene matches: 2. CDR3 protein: CASSLAWDRNTEAFF. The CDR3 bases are TGTGCCAGCAGCTTAGCGTGGGACAGGAACACTGAAGCTTTCTTT.

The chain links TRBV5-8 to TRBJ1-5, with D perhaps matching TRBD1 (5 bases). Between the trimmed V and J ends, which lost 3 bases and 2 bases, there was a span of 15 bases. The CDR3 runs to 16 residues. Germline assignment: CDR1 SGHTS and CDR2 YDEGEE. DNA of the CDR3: TGTGCCAGCAGCTCCCGTGGGGGGATGGGCAATCAGCCCCAGCATTTT. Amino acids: CASSSRGGMGNQPQHF.

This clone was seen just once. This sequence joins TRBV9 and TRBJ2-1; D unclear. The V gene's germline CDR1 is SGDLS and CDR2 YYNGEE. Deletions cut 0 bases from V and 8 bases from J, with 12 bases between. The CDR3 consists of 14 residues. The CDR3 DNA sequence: TGTGCCAGCAGCGTAGATGAGGTAGTGGATGAGCAGTTCTTC. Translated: CASSVDEVVDEQFF.

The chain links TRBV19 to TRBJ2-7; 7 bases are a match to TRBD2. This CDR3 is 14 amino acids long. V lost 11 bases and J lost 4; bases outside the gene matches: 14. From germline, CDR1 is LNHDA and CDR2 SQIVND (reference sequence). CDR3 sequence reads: CACGPREVMYEQYF. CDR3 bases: TGTGCCTGCGGGCCCCGGGAGGTGATGTACGAGCAGTACTTC.

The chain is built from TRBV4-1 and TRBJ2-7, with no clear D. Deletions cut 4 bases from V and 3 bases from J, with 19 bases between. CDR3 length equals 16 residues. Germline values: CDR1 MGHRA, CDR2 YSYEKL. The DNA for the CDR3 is TGCGCCAGCAGCCGATCTCTTCCGAGCTGGGTCTACGAGCAGTACTTC. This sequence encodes CASSRSLPSWVYEQYF.

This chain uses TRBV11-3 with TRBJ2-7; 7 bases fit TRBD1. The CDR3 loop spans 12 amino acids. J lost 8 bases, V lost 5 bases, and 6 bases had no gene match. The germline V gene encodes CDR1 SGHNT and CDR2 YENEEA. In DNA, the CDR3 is TGTGCCAGCAGCCACTGGACAGGCCAGCAGTACTTC. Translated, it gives CASSHWTGQQYF.

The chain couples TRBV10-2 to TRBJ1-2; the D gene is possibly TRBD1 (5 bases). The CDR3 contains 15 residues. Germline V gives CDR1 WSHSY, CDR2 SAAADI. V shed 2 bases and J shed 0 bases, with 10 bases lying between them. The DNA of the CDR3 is TGCGCCAGCAGTGAGGGCCAGGGACCTAACTATGGCTACACCTTC. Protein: CASSEGQGPNYGYTF.

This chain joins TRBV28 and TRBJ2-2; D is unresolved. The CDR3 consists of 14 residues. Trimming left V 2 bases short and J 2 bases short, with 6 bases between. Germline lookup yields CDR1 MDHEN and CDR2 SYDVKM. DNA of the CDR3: TGTGCCAGCAGTTTAGGGCAAAACACCGGGGAGCTGTTTTTT. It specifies CASSLGQNTGELFF.

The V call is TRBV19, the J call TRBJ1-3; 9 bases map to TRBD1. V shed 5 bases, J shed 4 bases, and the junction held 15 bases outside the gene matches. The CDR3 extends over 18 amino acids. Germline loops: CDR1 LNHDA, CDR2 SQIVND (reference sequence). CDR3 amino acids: CASSRLTPGQGTGNTIYF. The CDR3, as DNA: TGTGCCAGTAGTCGACTCACCCCGGGACAGGGTACAGGAAACACCATATATTTT. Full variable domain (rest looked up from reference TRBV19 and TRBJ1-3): DGGITQSPKYLFRKEGQNVTLSCEQNLNHDAMYWYRQDPGQGLRLIYYSQIVNDFQKGDIAEGYSVSREKKESFPLTVTSAQKNPTAFYLCASSRLTPGQGTGNTIYFGEGSWLTVV.